The clone carrying this T cell receptor (beta chain) was observed a few times. Its target is not known. These data originate in a study of post-analysis software for immune sequencing data. Overall study results and limits: About 5 TRBV segments, including TRBV5-6, TRBV5-1 and TRBV20-1, were more frequent in patients than controls.

CDR1 is LNHNV, CDR2 YYDKDF, per germline (reference sequence). V lost 5 bases and J lost 5; bases outside the gene matches: 17. This CDR3 comprises 18 residues. TCR beta libraries were prepared from cDNA with unique molecular identifiers. TCRdb reprocessed the PCR reads via MiXCR and lists one record per CDR3 protein. The sample carries approximately 460,000 distinct CDR3 sequences, roughly 46% recorded once. This receptor was taken from a girl under 18 with multiple sclerosis. The V and J genes are TRBV15 and TRBJ2-1; 8 positions match TRBD2. The sequencing input was blood. CDR3 residues: CATSPVFLVAGFDNEQFF. DNA of the CDR3: TGTGCCACCAGCCCTGTCTTCTTGGTAGCGGGGTTTGACAATGAGCAGTTCTTC.